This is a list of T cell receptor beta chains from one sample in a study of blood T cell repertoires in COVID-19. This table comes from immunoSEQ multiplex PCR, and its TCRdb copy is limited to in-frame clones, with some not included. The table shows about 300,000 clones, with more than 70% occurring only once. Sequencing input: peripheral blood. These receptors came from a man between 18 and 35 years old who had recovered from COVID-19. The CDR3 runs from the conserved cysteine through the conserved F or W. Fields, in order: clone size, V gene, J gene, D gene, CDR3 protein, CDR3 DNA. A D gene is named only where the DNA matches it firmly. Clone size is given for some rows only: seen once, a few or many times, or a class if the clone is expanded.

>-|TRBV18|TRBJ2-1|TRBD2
CASSPPTGGSSYNEQFF
TGTGCCAGCTCACCACCTACGGGAGGCAGCTCCTACAATGAGCAGTTCTTC
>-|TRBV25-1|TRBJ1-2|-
CASSDVAGVNGYTF
TGTGCCAGCAGTGATGTGGCAGGGGTCAATGGCTACACCTTC
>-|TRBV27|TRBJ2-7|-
CASSLSIQSSYEQYF
TGTGCCAGCAGTTTATCGATACAGAGCTCCTACGAGCAGTACTTC
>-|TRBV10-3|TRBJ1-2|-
CAINPGDNYGYTF
TGTGCCATCAACCCAGGGGACAACTATGGCTACACCTTC
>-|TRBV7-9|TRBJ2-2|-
CASSLVFGGELFF
TGTGCCAGCAGCTTAGTGTTCGGCGGGGAGCTGTTTTTT
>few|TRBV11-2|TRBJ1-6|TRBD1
CASRGQQGNSPLHF
TGTGCCAGCAGAGGGCAACAGGGGAATTCACCCCTCCACTTT
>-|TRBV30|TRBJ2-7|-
CAWSVGAGNSYEQYF
TGTGCCTGGAGTGTAGGGGCAGGGAACTCCTACGAGCAGTACTTC
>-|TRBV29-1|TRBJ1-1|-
CSVGPLRVNTEAFF
TGCAGCGTTGGACCTTTGAGGGTGAACACTGAAGCTTTCTTT
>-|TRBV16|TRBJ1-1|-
CASSQSIDSMNTEAFF
TGTGCCAGCAGCCAATCGATCGACTCAATGAACACTGAAGCTTTCTTT
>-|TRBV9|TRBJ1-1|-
CASSPRGDTNTEAFF
TGTGCCAGCAGCCCCCGTGGAGATACGAACACTGAAGCTTTCTTT
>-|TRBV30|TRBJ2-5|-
CAWSRETQYF
TGTGCCTGGAGTCGTGAGACCCAGTACTTC
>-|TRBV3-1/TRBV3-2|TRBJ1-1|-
CASVGGGGTEAFF
TGTGCCAGCGTTGGGGGCGGCGGCACTGAAGCTTTCTTT